These T cell receptor beta chains were read from a single sample in a study of long-term antiretroviral therapy in people with HIV. Clones were read by immunoSEQ multiplex PCR, and TCRdb kept only the in-frame ones, dropping some. The data show fewer than 15,000 clones, roughly 80% seen once. The sample in question was unsorted PBMCs, obtained 0.8 years before starting antiretroviral therapy. These receptors all stem from a woman between 40 and 55 years old with HIV. Each CDR3 is given with its conserved first and last residue. The D gene is left open where the match is weak. The size of a clone is reported for some rows only, either as once, few or many, or as a class for expanded clones.

j_call v_call d_call clone_size cdr3_aa cdr3_nt
TRBJ1-1 TRBV5-6 - - CASTRAVPTEAFF TGTGCCAGCACCCGGGCGGTACCCACTGAAGCTTTCTTT
TRBJ1-5 TRBV7-2 TRBD1 - CASSLGADRDQPQHF TGTGCCAGCAGCTTAGGGGCTGACAGGGATCAGCCCCAGCATTTT
TRBJ2-2 TRBV27 - - CASSPDSYRGELFF TGTGCCAGCAGTCCTGACTCATACAGGGGGGAGCTGTTTTTT
TRBJ2-1 TRBV1 - - CTSSRPKPSLKRGFYNEQFF TGCACCAGCAGCCGCCCAAAACCTTCCTTGAAGCGGGGGTTCTACAATGAGCAGTTCTTC
TRBJ2-2 TRBV28 - - CASSLYDTGELFF TGTGCCAGCAGTTTATACGACACCGGGGAGCTGTTTTTT
TRBJ1-1 TRBV10-3 - - CAISESISPGRTEAFF TGTGCCATCAGTGAGTCGATTTCGCCCGGGAGGACTGAAGCTTTCTTT
TRBJ1-2 TRBV18 - few CASSPPLGASGYTF TGTGCCAGCTCACCACCGTTAGGGGCTAGCGGCTACACCTTC
TRBJ2-1 TRBV9 TRBD2 once CASGRAGFINEQFF TGTGCCAGCGGGAGGGCGGGATTTATAAATGAGCAGTTCTTC
TRBJ1-2 TRBV19 TRBD1 few CASSLQPRQGGYGYTF TGTGCCAGTAGTCTACAACCCCGACAGGGGGGCTATGGCTACACCTTC
TRBJ2-3 TRBV27 TRBD2 - CASSLQLAGGPDTQYF TGTGCCAGCAGTTTACAACTAGCGGGAGGCCCCGATACGCAGTATTTT
TRBJ2-7 TRBV28 - - CASSPGQLYEQYF TGTGCCAGCAGTCCAGGACAGCTATACGAGCAGTACTTC
TRBJ2-7 TRBV5-6 - - CASSLVGYEQYF TGTGCCAGCAGCTTAGTAGGTTACGAGCAGTACTTC
TRBJ2-7 TRBV19 - - CASSIVPGRDPYEQYF TGTGCCAGTAGTATTGTCCCGGGGCGAGACCCCTACGAGCAGTACTTC
TRBJ2-1 TRBV5-1 TRBD2 - CASSGGLAETSRDPQFF TGCGCCAGCAGCGGAGGACTAGCGGAAACTTCAAGGGACCCGCAGTTCTTC
TRBJ1-1 TRBV7-9 - few CASSPGGTEAFF TGTGCCAGCAGCCCCGGGGGCACTGAAGCTTTCTTT
TRBJ1-1 TRBV28 TRBD1 - CASSLFWTGQNTEAFF TGTGCCAGCAGTTTATTTTGGACAGGGCAGAACACTGAAGCTTTCTTT
TRBJ2-5 TRBV5-1 TRBD2 - CASSLGGLAGNQETQYF TGCGCCAGCAGCTTGGGAGGACTAGCGGGAAATCAAGAGACCCAGTACTTC
TRBJ2-5 TRBV6-1 TRBD2 - CASSESLREGLGTQYF TGTGCCAGCAGTGAATCTCTGCGGGAGGGTTTGGGGACCCAGTACTTC
TRBJ2-2 TRBV19 - once CASRHGPGAGELFF TGTGCCAGTAGACACGGACCAGGCGCGGGGGAGCTGTTTTTT
TRBJ2-1 TRBV5-6 - - CASSYASGTGEQFF TGTGCCAGCAGCTATGCGTCCGGGACCGGGGAGCAGTTCTTC
TRBJ2-2 TRBV5-6 TRBD2 - CASSLQLAGNTGELFF TGTGCCAGCAGCTTGCAACTAGCGGGGAACACCGGGGAGCTGTTTTTT
TRBJ1-2 TRBV6-1 - - CASSEYVGLNLANYGYTF TGTGCCAGCAGTGAATACGTGGGACTGAACCTCGCTAACTATGGCTACACCTTC
TRBJ2-3 TRBV7-9 TRBD2 few CALWETSGSTDTQYF TGTGCCTTATGGGAGACTAGCGGGAGCACAGATACGCAGTATTTT
TRBJ2-2 TRBV4-1 - - CASSQDLAAFGELFF TGCGCCAGCAGCCAAGATCTTGCTGCCTTCGGGGAGCTGTTTTTT
TRBJ2-5 TRBV11-2 TRBD2 - CASSLWTSGFQETQYF TGTGCCAGCAGCCTCTGGACTAGCGGTTTCCAAGAGACCCAGTACTTC
TRBJ2-1 TRBV7-9 TRBD2 - CASSTRTSGPGGEQFF TGTGCCAGCAGCACCCGGACTAGCGGTCCGGGGGGTGAGCAGTTCTTC
TRBJ2-7 TRBV7-9 - - CASSLVGAYGQYF TGTGCCAGCAGCTTAGTTGGGGCCTACGGGCAGTACTTC
TRBJ2-7 TRBV10-2 - few CASSDNRGYEQYF TGCGCCAGCAGTGATAATAGAGGATACGAGCAGTACTTC
TRBJ1-4 TRBV28 - once CASSIPQSEKLFF TGTGCCAGCAGTATTCCGCAAAGTGAAAAACTGTTTTTT
TRBJ1-5 TRBV6-1 TRBD1 - CASSEAVGGQGSNQPQHF TGTGCCAGCAGTGAAGCGGTGGGGGGACAGGGAAGCAATCAGCCCCAGCATTTT
TRBJ1-1 TRBV29-1 - - CNVTGMNTEAFF TGCAACGTAACAGGAATGAACACTGAAGCTTTCTTT
TRBJ2-3 TRBV5-1 - - CASSRRRGAGSTDTQYF TGCGCCAGCAGCCGGCGCAGGGGGGCTGGCAGCACAGATACGCAGTATTTT
TRBJ1-2 TRBV7-2 - - CASSRPTATHGYTF TGTGCCAGCAGCCGACCCACAGCAACCCATGGCTACACCTTC
TRBJ1-4 TRBV27 TRBD1 - CASSPGGAREKLFF TGTGCCAGCAGTCCAGGGGGCGCGAGGGAAAAACTGTTTTTT
TRBJ2-1 TRBV2 TRBD2 - CASSERGEASGESSYNEQFF TGTGCCAGCAGTGAGAGAGGGGAGGCTAGCGGGGAGAGCTCCTACAATGAGCAGTTCTTC
TRBJ2-3 TRBV6-5 - - CASSYGGPGTDTQYF TGTGCCAGCAGTTACGGAGGTCCGGGCACAGATACGCAGTATTTT
TRBJ2-2 TRBV9 - - CASKTGQGAGELFF TGTGCCAGCAAAACAGGGCAGGGAGCCGGGGAGCTGTTTTTT
TRBJ2-7 TRBV6-5 TRBD1 - CASSTGQVYEQYF TGTGCCAGCAGTACCGGACAGGTCTACGAGCAGTACTTC
TRBJ2-7 TRBV7-6 - - CASSLAPSPSSYEQYF TGTGCCAGCAGCTTAGCGCCTAGCCCGAGCTCCTACGAGCAGTACTTC
TRBJ1-1 TRBV18 - - CASSEQVNTEAFF TGTGCCAGCTCAGAACAGGTGAACACTGAAGCTTTCTTT
TRBJ1-1 TRBV19 - - CASTINTEAFF TGTGCCAGTACAATCAACACTGAAGCTTTCTTT
TRBJ1-5 TRBV9 - - CASSEGGGGQPQHF TGTGCCAGCAGCGAGGGGGGTGGGGGTCAGCCCCAGCATTTT
TRBJ1-4 TRBV4-1 - once CASSQGAPLSADGDEKLFF TGCGCCAGCAGCCAAGGAGCACCCTTAAGTGCTGACGGGGATGAAAAACTGTTTTTT
TRBJ1-2 TRBV19 - - CASSPGLNYGYTF TGTGCCAGTAGTCCCGGCTTGAACTATGGCTACACCTTC